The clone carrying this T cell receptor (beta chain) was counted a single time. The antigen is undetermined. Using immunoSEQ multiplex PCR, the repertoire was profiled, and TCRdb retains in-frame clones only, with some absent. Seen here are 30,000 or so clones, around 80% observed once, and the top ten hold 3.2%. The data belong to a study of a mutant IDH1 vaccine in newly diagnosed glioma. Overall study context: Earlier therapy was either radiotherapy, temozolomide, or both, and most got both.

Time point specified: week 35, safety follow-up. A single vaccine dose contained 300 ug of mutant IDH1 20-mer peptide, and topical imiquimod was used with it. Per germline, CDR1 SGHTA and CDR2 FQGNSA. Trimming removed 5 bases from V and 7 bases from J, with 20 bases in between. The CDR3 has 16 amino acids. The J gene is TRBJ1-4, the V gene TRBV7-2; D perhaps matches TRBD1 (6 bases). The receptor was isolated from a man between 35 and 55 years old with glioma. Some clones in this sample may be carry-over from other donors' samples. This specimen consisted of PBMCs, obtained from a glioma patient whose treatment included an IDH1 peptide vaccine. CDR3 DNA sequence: TGTGCCAGCAGCCAGATCCCACAGGGTAGGGCTGAAAAACTGTTTTTT. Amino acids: CASSQIPQGRAEKLFF.